The sequence of this TCR beta chain was determined in a study of identical twins. The CDR3 spans 16 residues. V gave up 7 bases and J gave up 0 bases, with 16 bases separating them. CDR1 and CDR2 (germline): LNHNV, YYDKDF (reference sequence). All donors were healthy, and all were Caucasian. Each CDR3 protein gets one entry after TCRdb re-called the 5' RACE reads with MiXCR. The data show 400,000 to 500,000 distinct CDR3 sequences, around 20% seen once. V and J are TRBV15 and TRBJ2-4, with D tentatively TRBD2 (6 bases). Sequenced: naive T cells sorted from blood. The source of this sequence is a man aged 45-65 years in good health. For the CDR3, the DNA is TGTGCCACCACCCTGGGTGGAGGGCTAGCCAAAAACATTCAGTACTTC. Translated: CATTLGGGLAKNIQYF.